The 10 T cell receptor beta chains in this list originate from one sample, sequenced in a study of cytomegalovirus exposure and HLA in healthy donors. PCR involved 60 Vbeta and 13 Jbeta primers. TCRdb's copy holds only in-frame clones and misses some; the assay was immunoSEQ multiplex PCR. The table shows some 200,000 clones, with roughly 68% occurring only once. The specimen sequenced was PBMCs. The receptors derive from a man aged 35 to 55 in good health and CMV-seropositive.

The rearrangement links TRBV7-9 to TRBJ1-3, with D possibly TRBD1 on 6 matching bases. Deletions cut 5 bases from V and 0 bases from J, with 23 bases between. Germline CDR1 SEHNR, CDR2 FQNEAQ (reference sequence). This CDR3 is 19 amino acids long. The CDR3 nucleotides are TGTGCCAGCAGCCAGACCTTTGAGGGACATACTTCCTCTGGAAACACCATATATTTT. Translated: CASSQTFEGHTSSGNTIYF.

The chain links TRBV10-2 to TRBJ1-3, with D perhaps matching TRBD1 (5 bases). V shed 2 bases and J shed 4 bases, with 9 bases lying between them. The CDR3 is made up of 14 amino acids. CDR1 and CDR2 from the germline V gene are WSHSY and SAAADI. CDR3 nucleotide sequence: TGCGCCAGCAGTGAGCAGGGTAACGGAAACACCATATATTTT. Amino acids: CASSEQGNGNTIYF.

V usage is TRBV5-5 and J usage is TRBJ2-5; 7 bases are shared with TRBD1. Germline V lookup: CDR1 SGHKS, CDR2 YYEKEE (reference sequence). Unmatched junction bases numbered 3, after V lost 3 bases and J lost 1 base. CDR3 length: 14 residues. In nucleotides, the CDR3 is TGTGCCAGCAGCTCAGCAGGGGGCCAAGAGACCCAGTACTTC. It is translated as CASSSAGGQETQYF.

The chain carries TRBV5-4 and TRBJ2-7; 7 bases line up with TRBD2. CDR3 length equals 14 residues. Trimming at V came to 0 bases and at J to 0 bases, leaving 0 bases not matched to a gene. CDR1 SGHNT and CDR2 YYREEE come from the germline V gene (reference sequence). The CDR3 DNA sequence: TGTGCCAGCAGCTTGGCGGGGGGCTCCTACGAGCAGTACTTC. Translation gives CASSLAGGSYEQYF.

The V call is TRBV6-5, the J call TRBJ2-1, with 7 positions matching TRBD1. The CDR3 consists of 14 residues. Germline values: CDR1 MNHEY, CDR2 SVGAGI. V was pared by 0 bases and J by 4 bases, with 0 bases of the junction left unmatched. The chain's CDR3 is CASSYSTGYNEQFF. Written as DNA, the CDR3 is TGTGCCAGCAGTTACTCGACAGGGTACAATGAGCAGTTCTTC.

This chain joins TRBV5-1 and TRBJ1-6, with D maybe TRBD1 (5 bases). This CDR3 comprises 16 residues. V was cut by 4 bases and J by 4 bases, with 15 bases left in between. Germline CDR1 reads SGHRS; CDR2 reads YFSETQ. Written as DNA, the CDR3 is TGCGCCAGCAGCCCGACACTCGGGGGATATAATTCACCCCTCCACTTT. Its protein is CASSPTLGGYNSPLHF.

The chain links TRBV14 to TRBJ2-7, with D perhaps TRBD1 (6 bases). CDR1 is SGHDN and CDR2 is FVKESK in the germline V gene. The CDR3 sequence is 16 residues long. The V end was cut by 5 bases, the J end by 2 bases, with 19 bases between. The CDR3 spells CASSGTGQIVTYEQYF. CDR3 nucleotide sequence: TGTGCCAGCAGCGGAACAGGGCAGATCGTCACCTACGAGCAGTACTTC.

Concerning this clone: A read error may produce the germline difference seen at one junction end. This sequence joins TRBV7-9 and TRBJ1-2; 8 bases match TRBD1. CDR1 SEHNR and CDR2 FQNEAQ come from the germline V gene (reference sequence). This CDR3 has 15 amino acids. CDR3 protein: CSSSLAGGVDYGYTF. For the CDR3, the DNA is TGTTCCAGCAGCTTAGCAGGGGGCGTCGACTATGGCTACACCTTC.

The chain joins TRBV7-2 to TRBJ1-3; 7 bases agree with TRBD1. V was pared by 5 bases and J by 2 bases, with 9 bases of the junction left unmatched. CDR3 length: 16 residues. Per germline, CDR1 SGHTA and CDR2 FQGNSA. Written as DNA, the CDR3 is TGTGCCAGCAGCGCACACGACAGGGCTGCTGGAAACACCATATATTTT. It is translated as CASSAHDRAAGNTIYF.

The V call is TRBV2, the J call TRBJ2-3; 12 bases match TRBD2. V lost 4 bases and J lost 4; bases outside the gene matches: 6. This CDR3 contains 16 residues. Germline V gene sequence: CDR1 SNHLY, CDR2 FYNNEI. The CDR3 spells CASSVASGGAADTQYF. The DNA for the CDR3 is TGTGCCAGCAGTGTTGCTAGCGGGGGGGCAGCAGATACGCAGTATTTT.